The present TCR beta chain was sequenced within a study of technical replicates of blood from a handful of donors. This clone has just one count. The data were produced by immunoSEQ multiplex PCR, yet TCRdb's version contains in-frame clones alone and is incomplete. The repertoire holds some 64,000 clones, approximately 86% seen once, with 4.5% to 6% in the top ten. V lost 1 base, J lost 3 bases, and 13 bases lay in between. The CDR3 spans 15 residues. CDR1 SQVTM and CDR2 ANQGSEA come from the germline V gene. The TCR comes from a human donor in good health. Some clones in this sample may be carry-over from other donors' samples. The chain uses TRBV29-1 and TRBJ1-3, with D unclear. The specimen sequenced was PBMCs. The CDR3 sequence is CSVEATLGDGNTIYF. For the CDR3, the DNA is TGCAGCGTTGAAGCAACTCTCGGGGATGGAAACACCATATATTTT.